The clone carrying this TCR beta chain has more than one count but fewer than ten. The target antigen is unknown. This sample is drawn from a study of shared clonotypes between healthy human individuals. General study points: A handful of donors shared around 5.2% of their naive CD4 clonotypes. Generally, naive subsets (rather than memory subsets) showed larger estimated richness.

The CDR3 has 14 amino acids. Looked up from germline, CDR1 is SGHTA and CDR2 is FQGNSA. V lost 1 base, J lost 11 bases, and 11 bases stayed unmatched. Using immunoSEQ multiplex PCR, the repertoire was profiled, and TCRdb retains in-frame clones only, with some absent. Among around 940,000 clones listed, less than 85% were seen once. The J gene is TRBJ2-7, the V gene TRBV7-2, with TRBD1 matching over 7 bases. The TCR was taken from a man younger than 35 in good health. Input material: memory CD4+ T cells sorted from blood. Stated subset: CD45RA-negative fraction. The CDR3 here is CASSLEGAGRTEYF. CDR3 bases: TGTGCCAGCAGCTTAGAGGGGGCTGGGAGAACGGAGTACTTC.